This TCR beta chain was sequenced in a study of blood T cell repertoires in COVID-19 (dated by TCRdb to the early 2020s). For context, the study as a whole: Samples from collaborators originated in the United States, Italy and Spain and spanned both the acute and convalescent phases of COVID-19. The material from the prospective study consisted of cDNA or gDNA derived from T cells, B-cell-depleted T cells, or PBMCs. The dataset comprised deeply sampled blood TCRbeta repertoires from subjects exposed to, actively infected with, or recovered from COVID-19. The repertoires were released in a freely available public database meant as a resource for research on the immune response to SARS-CoV-2. The samples were drawn from the first 160 participants of the ongoing ImmuneRACE study and from roughly 1,300 subjects provided by 6 global collaborators. A de-identified subject ID, COVID-19 status, age in years and sex were almost always included in the sample metadata. Where available, HLA class I and class II types were obtained from metadata supplied by the sample provider rather than from assay-based typing.

TCRbeta CDR3 regions were amplified from genomic DNA by means of the immunoSEQ Assay, a bias-controlled multiplex PCR. The authors processed their data as follows. Within the assay, amplification of reference gene primers was used to estimate how many nucleated cells each sample contained. Sequence reads were collapsed and filtered to measure the absolute abundance of every unique TCRbeta CDR3 rearrangement. Productive Simpson clonality was computed per sample as the square root of Simpson's diversity index over productive rearrangements. Held by TCRdb, this immuneACCESS table contains in-frame sequences only and omits some clones. Under half of the omission traces to an unresolved V gene where checked; the cause of the rest is unknown. D and trimming come from the DNA, and the V and J calls and clone size come from that table. This sample is represented by approximately 170,000 clones; 80% to 90% of them were singletons. The top ten hold 3.5% to 4% of the sample.

The research as a whole found: The amount of clinical and demographic metadata varied by source and participant and was provided uncurated.

Participants in the prospective study were aged about 18 to 95 years, lived in 24 United States geographic areas, and enrolled through a virtual design. To assign participants to cohorts, the prospective study relied on clinical history that participants themselves reported in a screening survey and a study questionnaire. Each participant in the prospective study had whole blood, serum and a nasopharyngeal or oropharyngeal swab collected by mobile phlebotomists. Participants in the prospective study had the option to provide additional blood draws and questionnaires over a roughly two-month period. Before DNA extraction, prospective study blood samples were shipped either frozen or at room temperature. As regards this clone: Its antigen target is currently unknown. Qualities for individual bases were not recorded, and no much larger clone is one base off.

For CDR1 and CDR2, the germline V gene lists MDHEN and SYDVKM. V is clipped by 6 bases and J by 5 bases, and the sequence between their germline boundaries is 8 bases long. From the cysteine up to the phenylalanine, the CDR3 has a length of 12 residues. Only the CDR3 part of the read is kept: 36 bases, read in frame from the first base. This clonotype was obtained from a woman aged 45-65 years in a cohort exposed to, infected with or recovered from COVID-19 (not recorded which). Recombination joined TRBV28 with TRBJ1-5, with no reliable assignment of the D segment. Sequencing was done on a sample of PBMCs or T cells enriched from blood (not recorded which). Here is the DNA: TGTGCCAGCAGGGGTGAGGATCAGCCCCAGCATTTT. Its protein is CASRGEDQPQHF. Here the CDR3 is joined to the reference TRBV28 and TRBJ1-5 genes, and the full variable domain is: DVKVTQSSRYLVKRTGEKVFLECVQDMDHENMFWYRQDPGLGLRLIYFSYDVKMKEKGDIPEGYSVSREKKERFSLILESASTNQTSMYLCASRGEDQPQHFGDGTRLSIL.